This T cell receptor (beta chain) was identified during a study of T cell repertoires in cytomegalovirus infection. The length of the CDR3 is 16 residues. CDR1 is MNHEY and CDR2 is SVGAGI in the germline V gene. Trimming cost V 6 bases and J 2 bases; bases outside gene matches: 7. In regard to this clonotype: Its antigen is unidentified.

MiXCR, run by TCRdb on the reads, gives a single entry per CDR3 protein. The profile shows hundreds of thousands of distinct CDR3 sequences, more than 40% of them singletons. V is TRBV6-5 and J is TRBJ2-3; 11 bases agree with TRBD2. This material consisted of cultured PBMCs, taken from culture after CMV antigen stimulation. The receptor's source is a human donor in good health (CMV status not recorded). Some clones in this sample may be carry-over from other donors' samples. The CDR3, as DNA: TGTGCCAGCAGAAAGACACTAGCGGGGGACACAGATACGCAGTATTTT. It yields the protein CASRKTLAGDTDTQYF.